The clone carrying this TCR beta chain was found many times. The data were taken from a study of low-dose radiotherapy and immunotherapy resistance in tumors. Study in general: Cohort 1 was given 0.5 Gy fractions every 2 weeks, 6.5 Gy in total. Starting cycle 1 day 1, oral aspirin 300 mg was given daily for four cycles.

Time point noted: after trial treatment. Regarding treatment: LDRT plus nivolumab, ipilimumab, low-dose cyclophosphamide and aspirin (RACIN trial). Every donor's regimen consisted of nivolumab, ipilimumab, aspirin, low-dose cyclophosphamide and low-dose radiotherapy. Germline CDR1 and CDR2: SGHTA and FQGNSA. The CDR3 loop spans 17 amino acids. V was clipped by 5 bases and J by 3 bases; unmatched bases: 11. TRAV- and TRBV-specific primers primed first-strand cDNA, covering alpha and beta chains. With a constant-region primer and a V-primer adapter, TCRs were subjected to roughly 20 PCR cycles of amplification. TCRdb reprocessed the reads with MiXCR, giving one entry per CDR3 protein. Among tens of thousands of distinct CDR3 sequences listed, more than 20% were seen once.

This receptor was taken from a female donor with ovarian cancer. The V gene is TRBV7-2, the J gene TRBJ2-7, with 12 nucleotides matching TRBD2. The material was PBMCs, obtained after low-dose radiotherapy plus immunotherapy. This chain's CDR3 is CASSTRTSGTTFYEQYF. The CDR3 bases are TGTGCCAGCAGCACCCGGACTAGCGGGACAACTTTCTACGAGCAGTACTTC.